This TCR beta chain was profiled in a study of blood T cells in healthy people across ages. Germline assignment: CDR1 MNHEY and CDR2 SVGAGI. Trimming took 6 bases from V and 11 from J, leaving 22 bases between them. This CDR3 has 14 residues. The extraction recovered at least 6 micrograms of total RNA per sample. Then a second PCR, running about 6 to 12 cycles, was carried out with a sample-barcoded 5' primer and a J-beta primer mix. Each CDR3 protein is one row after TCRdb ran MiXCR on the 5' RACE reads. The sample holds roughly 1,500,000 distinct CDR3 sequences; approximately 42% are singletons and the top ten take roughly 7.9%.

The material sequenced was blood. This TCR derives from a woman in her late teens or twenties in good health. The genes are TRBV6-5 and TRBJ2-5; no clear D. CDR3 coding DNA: TGTGCCAGCAGCTCTCGGGTCTCGGTGAATGAGCAGTACTTC. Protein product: CASSSRVSVNEQYF.